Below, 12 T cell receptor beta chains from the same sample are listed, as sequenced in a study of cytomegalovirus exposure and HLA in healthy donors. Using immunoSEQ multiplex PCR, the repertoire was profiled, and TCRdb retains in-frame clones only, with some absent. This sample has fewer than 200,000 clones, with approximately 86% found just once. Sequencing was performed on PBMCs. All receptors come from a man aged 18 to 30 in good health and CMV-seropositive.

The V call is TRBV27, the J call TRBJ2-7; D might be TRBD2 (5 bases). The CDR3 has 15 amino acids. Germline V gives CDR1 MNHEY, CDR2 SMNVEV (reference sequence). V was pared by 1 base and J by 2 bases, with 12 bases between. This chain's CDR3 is CASSLWSGRAYEQYF. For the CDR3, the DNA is TGTGCCAGCAGTTTATGGAGCGGAAGGGCCTACGAGCAGTACTTC.

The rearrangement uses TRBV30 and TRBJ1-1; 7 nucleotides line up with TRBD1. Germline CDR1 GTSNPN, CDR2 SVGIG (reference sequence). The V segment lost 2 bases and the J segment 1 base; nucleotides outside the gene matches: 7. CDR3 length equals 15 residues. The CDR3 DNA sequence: TGTGCCTGGAGTACAGGGGTAAGTGGGAACACTGAAGCTTTCTTT. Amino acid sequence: CAWSTGVSGNTEAFF.

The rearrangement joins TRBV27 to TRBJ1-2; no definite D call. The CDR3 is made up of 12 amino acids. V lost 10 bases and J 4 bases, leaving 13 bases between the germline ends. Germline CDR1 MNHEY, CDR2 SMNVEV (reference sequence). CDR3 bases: TGTGCCACCTGGACGGGAGGCTATGGCTACACCTTC. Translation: CATWTGGYGYTF.

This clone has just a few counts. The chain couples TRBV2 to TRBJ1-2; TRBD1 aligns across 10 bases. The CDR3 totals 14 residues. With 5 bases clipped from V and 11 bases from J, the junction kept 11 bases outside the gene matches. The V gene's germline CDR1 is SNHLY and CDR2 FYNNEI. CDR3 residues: CASSLRTGGKKYTF. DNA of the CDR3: TGTGCCAGCAGTCTCCGGACAGGGGGTAAGAAGTACACCTTC.

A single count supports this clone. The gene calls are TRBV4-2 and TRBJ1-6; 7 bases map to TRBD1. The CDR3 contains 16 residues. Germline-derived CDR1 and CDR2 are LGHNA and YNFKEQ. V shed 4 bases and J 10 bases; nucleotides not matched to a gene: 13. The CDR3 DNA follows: TGTGCCAGCAGCCGGCAGGGGGTTCGAGAAGGATCACCCCTCCACTTT. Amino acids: CASSRQGVREGSPLHF.

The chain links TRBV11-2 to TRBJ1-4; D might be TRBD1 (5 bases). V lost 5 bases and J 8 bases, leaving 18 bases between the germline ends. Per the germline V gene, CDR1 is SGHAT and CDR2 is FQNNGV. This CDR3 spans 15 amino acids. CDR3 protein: CASSPGLSWVEKLFF. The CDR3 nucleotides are TGTGCCAGCAGCCCGGGACTCTCTTGGGTAGAAAAACTGTTTTTT.

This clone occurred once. The CDR3 coding sequence is TGTGCCAGCAGCGTGGAAGGGGCGTCTTATGGCTACACCTTC. As protein: CASSVEGASYGYTF. The chain uses TRBV9 and TRBJ1-2; a weak D match, TRBD1 (5 bases). Trimming pared 2 bases from V and 5 bases from J, leaving 13 bases between. The CDR3 has 14 amino acids. Per the germline V gene, CDR1 is SGDLS and CDR2 is YYNGEE.

The CDR3 is CASSVVPSTDTQYF. The CDR3 coding sequence is TGTGCCAGCAGTGTTGTCCCTAGCACAGATACGCAGTATTTT. J is TRBJ2-3 and V is TRBV6-6; unclear D gene. The V and J ends lost 5 bases and 0 bases respectively, with 9 bases between them. The germline gives CDR1 MNHNY, CDR2 SVGAGI (reference sequence). The CDR3 runs to 14 residues.

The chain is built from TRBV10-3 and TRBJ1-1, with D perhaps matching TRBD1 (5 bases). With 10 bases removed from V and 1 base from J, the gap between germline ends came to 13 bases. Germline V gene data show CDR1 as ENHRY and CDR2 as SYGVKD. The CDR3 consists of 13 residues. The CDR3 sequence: CATGLQENTEAFF. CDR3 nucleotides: TGTGCCACCGGGCTACAGGAGAACACTGAAGCTTTCTTT.

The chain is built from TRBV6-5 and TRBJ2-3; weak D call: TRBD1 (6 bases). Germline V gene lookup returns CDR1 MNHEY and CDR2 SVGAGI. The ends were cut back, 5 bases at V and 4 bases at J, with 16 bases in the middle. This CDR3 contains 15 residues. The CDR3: CASSRAGDEADTQYF. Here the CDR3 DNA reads TGTGCCAGCAGTAGGGCAGGGGACGAAGCAGATACGCAGTATTTT.

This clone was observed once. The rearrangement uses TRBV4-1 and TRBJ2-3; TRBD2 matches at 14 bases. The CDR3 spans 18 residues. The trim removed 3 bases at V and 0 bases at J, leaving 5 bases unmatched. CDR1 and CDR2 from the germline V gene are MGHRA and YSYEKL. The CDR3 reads CASSQGTSGGHSTDTQYF. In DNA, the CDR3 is TGCGCCAGCAGCCAGGGGACTAGCGGGGGACATAGCACAGATACGCAGTATTTT.

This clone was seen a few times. The CDR3 is CASSPEPQGSSYEQYF. The CDR3 nucleotides are TGTGCCAGCAGCCCGGAACCACAGGGCAGCTCCTACGAGCAGTACTTC. The chain has TRBV4-2 and TRBJ2-7, with D possibly matching TRBD1 (6 bases). Deletions cut 4 bases from V and 0 bases from J, with 16 bases between. The CDR3 totals 16 residues. Germline V CDR1 and CDR2: LGHNA, YNFKEQ.